This entry lists 15 T cell receptor beta chains sequenced from one sample in a study of T cell repertoires in cytomegalovirus infection. The antigens of these receptors remain unknown. TCRdb redid the calling of the reads with MiXCR, one entry per CDR3 protein. The sample holds about 310,000 distinct CDR3 sequences; 20% to 25% are singletons and the top ten take 13%. The material was cultured PBMCs, obtained from culture after CMV antigen stimulation. All receptors come from a human donor in good health (CMV status not recorded). Some clones in this sample may be carry-over from other donors' samples.

The chain joins TRBV11-2 to TRBJ1-2; D perhaps matches TRBD1 (5 bases). Germline V lookup: CDR1 SGHAT, CDR2 FQNNGV. The CDR3 contains 12 residues. V lost 4 bases and J 8 bases, leaving 11 bases between the germline ends. CDR3 in DNA: TGTGCCAGCAGCTCTCTGGAGGGGGGCTACACCTTC. Translated: CASSSLEGGYTF.

This clonotype was seen only a few times. The genes are TRBV7-2 and TRBJ1-4; the D is unclear. CDR1 and CDR2 from the germline V gene are SGHTA and FQGNSA. The CDR3 is 17 amino acids. V lost 1 base and J 0 bases, leaving 12 bases between the germline ends. CDR3 sequence reads: CASSLEIHSATNEKLFF. CDR3 in DNA: TGTGCCAGCAGCTTAGAAATTCACAGTGCAACTAATGAAAAACTGTTTTTT.

The table lists this clonotype with many counts. This rearrangement joins TRBV7-8 to TRBJ2-7; D gene uncertain. In germline, CDR1 is SGHVS, CDR2 FQNEAQ. V lost 3 bases to trimming and J lost 2 bases, with 20 bases between them. The CDR3 loop spans 17 amino acids. The DNA for the CDR3 is TGTGCCAGCAGCTTTTCGGAGCGCGTCCTCCAGGCCTACGAGCAGTACTTC. It yields the protein CASSFSERVLQAYEQYF.

The rearrangement uses TRBV7-2 and TRBJ1-1; unclear D gene. The germline V gene encodes CDR1 SGHTA and CDR2 FQGNSA. V lost 1 base and J 5 bases, leaving 11 bases between the germline ends. The CDR3 sequence is 14 residues long. The CDR3 DNA follows: TGTGCCAGCAGCTTAGTGGCCCCGGGAACTGAAGCTTTCTTT. Amino acids: CASSLVAPGTEAFF.

The chain uses TRBV7-6 and TRBJ1-2, with 7 bases identical to TRBD1. Germline assignment: CDR1 SGHVS and CDR2 FNYEAQ. The CDR3 totals 17 residues. V trimming: 1 base; J trimming: 6 bases; junction bases outside the gene matches: 14. The CDR3 loop is CASSLGAGQAKWDGYTF. As DNA, the CDR3 is TGTGCCAGCAGCTTAGGCGCCGGACAGGCAAAATGGGATGGCTACACCTTC.

This clonotype was observed a handful of times. The V call is TRBV7-8, the J call TRBJ2-2; 9 bases agree with TRBD1. J lost 5 bases, V lost 0 bases, and 4 bases had no gene match. From germline, CDR1 is SGHVS and CDR2 FQNEAQ. The CDR3 spans 16 residues. DNA for the CDR3: TGTGCCAGCAGCTTAGCGGGACAGGGTGGTACCGGGGAGCTGTTTTTT. Its protein is CASSLAGQGGTGELFF.

This chain joins TRBV10-2 and TRBJ1-1; D may be TRBD1 (5 bases). This CDR3 contains 14 residues. V lost 6 bases, J lost 0 bases, and 11 bases lay in between. Per the germline V gene, CDR1 is WSHSY and CDR2 is SAAADI. DNA for the CDR3: TGCGCCAGCAGACTGACAGACATGAACACTGAAGCTTTCTTT. Protein: CASRLTDMNTEAFF.

V usage is TRBV11-2 and J usage is TRBJ2-1; D perhaps matches TRBD1 (6 bases). Between the trimmed V and J ends, which lost 6 bases and 4 bases, there was a span of 13 bases. From germline, CDR1 is SGHAT and CDR2 FQNNGV. CDR3 length: 14 residues. CDR3 loop: CASSLTGHYNEQFF. DNA for the CDR3: TGTGCCAGCAGTTTAACGGGACATTACAATGAGCAGTTCTTC. Drawing the rest from reference TRBV11-2 and TRBJ2-1, the complete variable domain is EAGVAQSPRYKIIEKRQSVAFWCNPISGHATLYWYQQILGQGPKLLIQFQNNGVVDDSQLPKDRFSAERLKGVDSTLKIQPAKLEDSAVYLCASSLTGHYNEQFFGPGTRLTVL.

This chain connects TRBV9 to TRBJ2-2, with 10 bases lining up with TRBD1. Germline assignment: CDR1 SGDLS and CDR2 YYNGEE. V lost 2 bases and J lost 7; bases outside the gene matches: 5. The CDR3 has 15 residues. CDR3 in amino acids: CASSVQDRGDGELFF. CDR3 DNA sequence: TGTGCCAGCAGCGTCCAGGACAGGGGGGACGGGGAGCTGTTTTTT.

J is TRBJ2-3 and V is TRBV7-3; 8 positions agree with TRBD2. The ends lost 5 bases at V and 0 bases at J; junction bases unmatched: 7. The CDR3 contains 16 residues. Germline V gives CDR1 SGHTA, CDR2 FQGTGA. CDR3: CASSPETSASTDTQYF. The CDR3 DNA follows: TGTGCCAGCAGCCCCGAGACTAGCGCTAGCACAGATACGCAGTATTTT.

The table lists this clonotype with many counts. The CDR3: CASSPAQQGWGSPLHF. The CDR3 nucleotides are TGTGCCAGCAGCCCCGCCCAACAGGGCTGGGGTTCACCCCTCCACTTT. This chain connects TRBV7-2 to TRBJ1-6; tentatively, D is TRBD1 (6 bases). This CDR3 spans 16 amino acids. The germline CDR1 and CDR2 sequences are SGHTA and FQGNSA. Trimming removed 5 bases from V and 9 bases from J, with 20 bases in between. Using reference TRBV7-2 and TRBJ1-6 for the parts outside the CDR3, the full variable domain is GAGVSQSPSNKVTEKGKDVELRCDPISGHTALYWYRQSLGQGLEFLIYFQGNSAPDKSGLPSDRFSAERTGGSVSTLTIQRTQQEDSAVYLCASSPAQQGWGSPLHFGNGTRLTVT.

This rearrangement joins TRBV19 to TRBJ1-1; no reliable D call. Trimming shortened V by 3 bases and J by 1 base, and 9 bases separated the two germline ends. Germline CDR1 is LNHDA and CDR2 is SQIVND (reference sequence). The CDR3 loop spans 14 amino acids. The CDR3 reads CASSIGIGNTEAFF. CDR3 DNA sequence: TGTGCCAGTAGTATCGGCATCGGGAACACTGAAGCTTTCTTT.

This chain connects TRBV6-6 to TRBJ1-2; D may be TRBD1 (6 bases). In germline, CDR1 is MNHNY, CDR2 SVGAGI (reference sequence). CDR3 length equals 14 residues. Trimming shortened V by 6 bases and J by 7 bases, and 18 bases separated the two germline ends. CDR3 in DNA: TGTGCCAGCAGACCAGGAGGGGGAAGGGGTGGCTACACCTTC. Amino acids: CASRPGGGRGGYTF.

The chain uses TRBV5-1 and TRBJ2-7, with TRBD2 identical over 8 bases. This CDR3 is 15 amino acids long. Germline V gene data show CDR1 as SGHRS and CDR2 as YFSETQ. J lost 6 bases, V lost 1 base, and 9 bases had no gene match. In DNA, the CDR3 is TGCGCCAGCAGCTTGACTAGCGGATCCCCCGGCGAGCAGTACTTC. It codes for CASSLTSGSPGEQYF.

This clonotype was counted between two and nine times. The rearrangement uses TRBV9 and TRBJ2-3, with 8 bases fitting TRBD2. Germline CDR1 reads SGDLS; CDR2 reads YYNGEE. Losses at the gene ends were 3 bases for V and 1 base for J; bases not matched to a gene: 4. The CDR3 length is 15 residues. CDR3 nucleotides: TGTGCCAGCAGCGGGAGCGGGAGACGCACAGATACGCAGTATTTT. Amino acids: CASSGSGRRTDTQYF.